This T cell receptor beta chain stems from a study of cytomegalovirus exposure and HLA in healthy donors. Whole-study context: Prior work identified around 110 million unique TCR beta sequences in 150 million to 200 million T cells. Study-wide findings and caveats: Within an earlier analysis, most TCR beta V segments proved productive either about 87% or about 30% of the time. Common viral pathogens seemed to be connected with several of the most significant clusters, according to a later analysis.

V was clipped by 4 bases and J by 5 bases, with 20 bases between them. Germline V CDR1 and CDR2: MGHDK, SYGVNS. The CDR3 consists of 16 residues. Turning to this clone: The antigen is undetermined.

In the PCR, 60 Vbeta and 13 Jbeta primers were used. Only in-frame clones appear in the TCRdb table, and some are missing; sequencing was by immunoSEQ multiplex PCR. The data contain around 100,000 clones, 70% to 80% of them singletons. Material: PBMCs. The source is an older woman in good health and CMV-seropositive. This chain links TRBV25-1 with TRBJ2-5; tentatively, D is TRBD2 (5 bases). The CDR3 DNA is TGTGCCAGCAGTGGTAAAGTGGTCGGGATCGGCGAGACCCAGTACTTC. Translated, it gives CASSGKVVGIGETQYF.